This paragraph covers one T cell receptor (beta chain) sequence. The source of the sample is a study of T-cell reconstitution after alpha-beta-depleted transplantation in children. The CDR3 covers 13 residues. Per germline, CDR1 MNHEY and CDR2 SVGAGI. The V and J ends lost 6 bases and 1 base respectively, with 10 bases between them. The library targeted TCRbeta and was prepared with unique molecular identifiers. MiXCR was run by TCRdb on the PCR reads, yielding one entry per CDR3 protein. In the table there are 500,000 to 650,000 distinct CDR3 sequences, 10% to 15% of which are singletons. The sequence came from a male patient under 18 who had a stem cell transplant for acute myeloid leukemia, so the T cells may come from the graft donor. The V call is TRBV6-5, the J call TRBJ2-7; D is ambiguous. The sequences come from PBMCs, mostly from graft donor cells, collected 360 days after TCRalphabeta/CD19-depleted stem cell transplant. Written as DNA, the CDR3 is TGTGCCAGCAGCTGGGTCCAATCCTACGAGCAGTACTTC. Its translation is CASSWVQSYEQYF.